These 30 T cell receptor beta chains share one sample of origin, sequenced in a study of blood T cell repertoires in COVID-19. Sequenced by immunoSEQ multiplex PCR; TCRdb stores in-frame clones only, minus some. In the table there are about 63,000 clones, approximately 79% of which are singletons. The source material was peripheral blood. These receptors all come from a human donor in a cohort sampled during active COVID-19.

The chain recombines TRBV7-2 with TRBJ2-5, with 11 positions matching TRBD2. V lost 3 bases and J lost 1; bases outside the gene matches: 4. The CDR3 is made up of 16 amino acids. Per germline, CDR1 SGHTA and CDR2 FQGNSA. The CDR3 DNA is TGTGCCAGCAGCTTCCGACTAGCGGGATTCCAAGAGACCCAGTACTTC. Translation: CASSFRLAGFQETQYF.

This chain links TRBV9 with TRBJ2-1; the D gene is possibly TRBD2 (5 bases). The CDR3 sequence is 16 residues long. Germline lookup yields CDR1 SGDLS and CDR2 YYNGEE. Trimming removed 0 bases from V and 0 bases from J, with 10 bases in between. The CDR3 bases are TGTGCCAGCAGCGTAGATGGAGGCAGCTCCTACAATGAGCAGTTCTTC. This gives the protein CASSVDGGSSYNEQFF.

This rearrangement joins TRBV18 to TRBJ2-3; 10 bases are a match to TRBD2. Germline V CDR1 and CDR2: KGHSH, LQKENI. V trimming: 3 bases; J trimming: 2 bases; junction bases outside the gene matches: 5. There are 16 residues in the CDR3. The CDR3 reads CASSPILAGITDTQYF. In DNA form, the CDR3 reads TGTGCCAGCTCACCTATACTAGCGGGGATCACAGATACGCAGTATTTT.

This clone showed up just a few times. CDR3 DNA: TGCAGCTTGCAGGGTGGGCAAGAGACCCAGTACTTC. Translating gives CSLQGGQETQYF. The rearrangement uses TRBV29-1 and TRBJ2-5, with D perhaps matching TRBD1 (5 bases). Trimming shortened V by 8 bases and J by 2 bases, and 12 bases separated the two germline ends. Germline-derived CDR1 and CDR2 are SQVTM and ANQGSEA. The CDR3 is 12 residues long. Drawing the rest from reference TRBV29-1 and TRBJ2-5, the complete variable domain is SAVISQKPSRDICQRGTSLTIQCQVDSQVTMMFWYRQQPGQSLTLIATANQGSEATYESGFVIDKFPISRPNLTFSTLTVSNMSPEDSSIYLCSLQGGQETQYFGPGTRLLVL.

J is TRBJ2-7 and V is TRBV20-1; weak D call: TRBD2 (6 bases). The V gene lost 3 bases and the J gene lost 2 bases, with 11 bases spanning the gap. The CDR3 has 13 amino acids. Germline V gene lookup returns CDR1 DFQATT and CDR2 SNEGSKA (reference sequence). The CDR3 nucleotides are TGCAGTGCTAGTTTAGCGGAGCCCTACGAGCAGTACTTC. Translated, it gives CSASLAEPYEQYF.

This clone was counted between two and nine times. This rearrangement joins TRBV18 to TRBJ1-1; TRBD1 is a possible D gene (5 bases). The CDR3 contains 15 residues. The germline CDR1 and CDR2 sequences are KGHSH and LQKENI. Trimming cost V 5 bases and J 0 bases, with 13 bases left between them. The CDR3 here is CASSTRTKMNTEAFF. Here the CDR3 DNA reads TGTGCCAGCTCAACACGGACAAAGATGAACACTGAAGCTTTCTTT.

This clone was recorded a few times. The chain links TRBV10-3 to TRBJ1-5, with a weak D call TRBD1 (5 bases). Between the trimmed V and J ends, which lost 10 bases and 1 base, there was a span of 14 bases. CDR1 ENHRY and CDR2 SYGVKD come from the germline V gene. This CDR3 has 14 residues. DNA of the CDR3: TGTGCCACTGGCCTTGGGGCCAGCAATCAGCCCCAGCATTTT. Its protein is CATGLGASNQPQHF.

The CDR3 here is CASSIDLGLDSYEQYF. The CDR3 DNA is TGTGCCAGTAGTATAGATTTGGGACTAGACTCCTACGAGCAGTACTTC. The genes are TRBV19 and TRBJ2-7; 8 bases fit TRBD2. Germline trimming cut 0 bases from V and 0 bases from J; bases unmatched to any gene: 4. There are 16 residues in the CDR3. Germline CDR1 reads LNHDA; CDR2 reads SQIVND (reference sequence). The full variable domain, completed using reference TRBV19 and TRBJ2-7, is DGGITQSPKYLFRKEGQNVTLSCEQNLNHDAMYWYRQDPGQGLRLIYYSQIVNDFQKGDIAEGYSVSREKKESFPLTVTSAQKNPTAFYLCASSIDLGLDSYEQYFGPGTRLTVT.

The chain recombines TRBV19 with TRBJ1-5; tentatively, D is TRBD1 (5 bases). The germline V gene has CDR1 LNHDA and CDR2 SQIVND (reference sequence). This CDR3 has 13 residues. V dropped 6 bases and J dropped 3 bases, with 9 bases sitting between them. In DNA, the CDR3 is TGTGCCAGTAGGGGGGGGTTCAATCAGCCCCAGCATTTT. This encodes CASRGGFNQPQHF.

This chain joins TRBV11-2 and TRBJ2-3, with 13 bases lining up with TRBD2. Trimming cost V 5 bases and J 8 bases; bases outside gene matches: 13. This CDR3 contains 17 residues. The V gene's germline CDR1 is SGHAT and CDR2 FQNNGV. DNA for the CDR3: TGTGCCAGCAGCCCATTGGGAACTAGCGGGAGGGTGGGTACGCAGTATTTT. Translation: CASSPLGTSGRVGTQYF. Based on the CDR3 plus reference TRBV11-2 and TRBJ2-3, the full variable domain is EAGVAQSPRYKIIEKRQSVAFWCNPISGHATLYWYQQILGQGPKLLIQFQNNGVVDDSQLPKDRFSAERLKGVDSTLKIQPAKLEDSAVYLCASSPLGTSGRVGTQYFGPGTRLTVL.

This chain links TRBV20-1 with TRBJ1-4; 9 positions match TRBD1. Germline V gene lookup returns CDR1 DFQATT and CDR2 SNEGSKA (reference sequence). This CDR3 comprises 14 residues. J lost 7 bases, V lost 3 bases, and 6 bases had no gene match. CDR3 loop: CSASPGQGGEKLFF. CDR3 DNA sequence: TGCAGTGCTAGTCCGGGACAGGGTGGTGAAAAACTGTTTTTT.

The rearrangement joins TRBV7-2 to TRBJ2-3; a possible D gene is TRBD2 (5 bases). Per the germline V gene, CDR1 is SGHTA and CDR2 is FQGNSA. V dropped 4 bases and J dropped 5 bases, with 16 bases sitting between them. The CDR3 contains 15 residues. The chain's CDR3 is CASSSRRGSRDTQYF. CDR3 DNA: TGTGCCAGCAGCTCCCGTCGAGGGAGTAGAGATACGCAGTATTTT.

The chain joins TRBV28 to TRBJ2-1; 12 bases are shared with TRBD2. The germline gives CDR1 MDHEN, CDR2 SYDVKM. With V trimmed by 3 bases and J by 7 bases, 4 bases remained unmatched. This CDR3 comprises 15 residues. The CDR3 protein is CASSLHLAGGNEQFF. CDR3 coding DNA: TGTGCCAGCAGTTTGCACCTAGCGGGAGGGAATGAGCAGTTCTTC. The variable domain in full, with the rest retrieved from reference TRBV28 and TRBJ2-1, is DVKVTQSSRYLVKRTGEKVFLECVQDMDHENMFWYRQDPGLGLRLIYFSYDVKMKEKGDIPEGYSVSREKKERFSLILESASTNQTSMYLCASSLHLAGGNEQFFGPGTRLTVL.

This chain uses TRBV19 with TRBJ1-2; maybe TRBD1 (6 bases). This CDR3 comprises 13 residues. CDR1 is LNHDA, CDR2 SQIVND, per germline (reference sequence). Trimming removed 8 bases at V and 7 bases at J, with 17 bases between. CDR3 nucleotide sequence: TGTGCCAGTCAGGGTCAGGGGTTTCGTGGCTACACCTTC. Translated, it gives CASQGQGFRGYTF.

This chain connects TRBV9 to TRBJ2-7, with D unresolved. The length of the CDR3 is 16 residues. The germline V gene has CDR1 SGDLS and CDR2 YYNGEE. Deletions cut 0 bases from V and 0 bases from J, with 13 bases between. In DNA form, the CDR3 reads TGTGCCAGCAGCGTAGCCCCAGGCCCGAGCTCCTACGAGCAGTACTTC. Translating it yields CASSVAPGPSSYEQYF.

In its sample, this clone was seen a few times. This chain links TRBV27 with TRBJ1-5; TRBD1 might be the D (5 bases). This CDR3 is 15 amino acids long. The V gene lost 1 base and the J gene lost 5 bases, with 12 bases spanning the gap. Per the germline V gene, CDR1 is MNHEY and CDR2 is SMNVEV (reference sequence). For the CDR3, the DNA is TGTGCCAGCAGTTTATTTTTGGGGGGTGATCAGCCCCAGCATTTT. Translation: CASSLFLGGDQPQHF.

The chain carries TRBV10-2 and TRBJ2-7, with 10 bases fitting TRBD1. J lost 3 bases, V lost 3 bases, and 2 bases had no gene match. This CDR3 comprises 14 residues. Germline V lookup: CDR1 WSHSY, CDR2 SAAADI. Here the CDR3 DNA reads TGCGCCAGCAGTGACCGGGACAGGGGCTACGAGCAGTACTTC. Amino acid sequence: CASSDRDRGYEQYF.

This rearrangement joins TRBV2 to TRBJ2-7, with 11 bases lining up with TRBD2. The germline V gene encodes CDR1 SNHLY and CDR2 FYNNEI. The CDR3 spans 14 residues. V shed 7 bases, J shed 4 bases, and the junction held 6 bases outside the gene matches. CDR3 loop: CASNLLAGEYEQYF. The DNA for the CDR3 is TGTGCCAGCAACTTACTAGCGGGAGAGTACGAGCAGTACTTC.

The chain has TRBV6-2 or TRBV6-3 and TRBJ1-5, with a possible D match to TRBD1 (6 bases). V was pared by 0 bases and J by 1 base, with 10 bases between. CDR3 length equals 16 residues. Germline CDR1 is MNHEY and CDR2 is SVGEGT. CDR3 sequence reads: CASSYSGRGSNQPQHF. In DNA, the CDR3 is TGTGCCAGCAGTTACTCGGGCAGGGGAAGCAATCAGCCCCAGCATTTT.

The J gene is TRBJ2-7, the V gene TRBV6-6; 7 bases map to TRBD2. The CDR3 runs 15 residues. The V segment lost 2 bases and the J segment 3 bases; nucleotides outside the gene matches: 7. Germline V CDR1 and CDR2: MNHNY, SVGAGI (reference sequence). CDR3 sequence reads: CASSYGLAAHYEQYF. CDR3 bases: TGTGCCAGCAGTTACGGCCTAGCGGCACACTACGAGCAGTACTTC.

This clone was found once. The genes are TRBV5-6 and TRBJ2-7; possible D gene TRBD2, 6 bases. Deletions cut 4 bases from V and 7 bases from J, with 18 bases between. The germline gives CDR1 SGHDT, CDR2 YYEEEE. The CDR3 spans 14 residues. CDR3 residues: CASSPGTRGEEQYF. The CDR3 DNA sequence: TGTGCCAGCAGCCCCGGGACGCGGGGAGAGGAGCAGTACTTC.

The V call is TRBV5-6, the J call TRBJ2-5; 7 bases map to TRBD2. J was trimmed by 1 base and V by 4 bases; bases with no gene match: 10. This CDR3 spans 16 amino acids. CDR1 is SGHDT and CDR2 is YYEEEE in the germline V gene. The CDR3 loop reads CASSLGPVAGQETQYF. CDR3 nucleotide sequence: TGTGCCAGCAGCCTCGGCCCCGTAGCGGGCCAAGAGACCCAGTACTTC.

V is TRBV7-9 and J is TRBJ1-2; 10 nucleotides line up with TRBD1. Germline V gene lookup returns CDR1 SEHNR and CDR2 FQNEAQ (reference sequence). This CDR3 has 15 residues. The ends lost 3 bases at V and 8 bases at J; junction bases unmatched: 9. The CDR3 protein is CASSLDRQGARGYTF. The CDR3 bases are TGTGCCAGCAGCTTGGATAGACAGGGGGCGCGGGGCTACACCTTC.

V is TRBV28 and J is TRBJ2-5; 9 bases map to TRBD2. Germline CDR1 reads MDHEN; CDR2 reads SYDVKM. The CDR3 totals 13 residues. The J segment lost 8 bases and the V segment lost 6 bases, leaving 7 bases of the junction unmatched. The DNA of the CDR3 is TGTGCCAGCAGGCTTAGCGGGGGTGTAACCCAGTACTTC. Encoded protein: CASRLSGGVTQYF.

In nucleotides, the CDR3 is TGTGCCAGCAGCTCGTGGACTAGCGGGGGCAAAGAGACCCAGTACTTC. It yields the protein CASSSWTSGGKETQYF. This chain links TRBV11-2 with TRBJ2-5, with TRBD2 matching 13 bases. CDR3 size: 16 residues. Losses at the gene ends were 4 bases for V and 3 bases for J; bases not matched to a gene: 5. Germline lookup yields CDR1 SGHAT and CDR2 FQNNGV. The whole variable domain, filled in from reference TRBV11-2 and TRBJ2-5, reads EAGVAQSPRYKIIEKRQSVAFWCNPISGHATLYWYQQILGQGPKLLIQFQNNGVVDDSQLPKDRFSAERLKGVDSTLKIQPAKLEDSAVYLCASSSWTSGGKETQYFGPGTRLLVL.

The DNA of the CDR3 is TGTGCCTGGGGGGGTCCGGGAGGGAGTCACGGGGAGCTGTTTTTT. It yields the protein CAWGGPGGSHGELFF. The chain has TRBV30 and TRBJ2-2; the match to TRBD2 covers 8 bases. CDR1 is GTSNPN and CDR2 is SVGIG in the germline V gene (reference sequence). This CDR3 is 15 amino acids long. The V and J ends lost 5 bases and 7 bases, in that order; junction bases with no gene match: 12.

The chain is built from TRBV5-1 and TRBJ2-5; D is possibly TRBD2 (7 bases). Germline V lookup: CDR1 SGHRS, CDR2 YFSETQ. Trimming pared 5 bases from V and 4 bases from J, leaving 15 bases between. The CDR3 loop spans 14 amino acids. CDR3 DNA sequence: TGCGCCAGCAGGGGGGGGCAGGGAAGAGAGACCCAGTACTTC. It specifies CASRGGQGRETQYF.

CDR3 sequence reads: CASSRQGGEGYTF. CDR3 DNA: TGTGCCAGCAGCCGACAGGGCGGGGAGGGCTACACCTTC. V gene TRBV3-1 (or the pseudogene TRBV3-2) combines with J gene TRBJ1-2; 7 positions agree with TRBD1. The CDR3 is 13 amino acids. Trimming took 4 bases from V and 8 from J; bases not matched to a gene: 7. The germline V gene encodes CDR1 LGHDT and CDR2 YNNKEL (reference sequence).

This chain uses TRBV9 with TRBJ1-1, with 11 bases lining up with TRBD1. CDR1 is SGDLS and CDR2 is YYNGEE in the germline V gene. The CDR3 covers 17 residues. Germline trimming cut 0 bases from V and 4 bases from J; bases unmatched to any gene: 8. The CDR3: CASSVGNRDRGFTEAFF. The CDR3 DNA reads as TGTGCCAGCAGCGTAGGTAATCGGGACAGGGGGTTCACTGAAGCTTTCTTT.

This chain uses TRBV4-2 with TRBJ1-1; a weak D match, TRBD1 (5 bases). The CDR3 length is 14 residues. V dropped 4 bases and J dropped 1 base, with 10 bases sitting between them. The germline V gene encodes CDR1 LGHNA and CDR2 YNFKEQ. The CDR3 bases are TGTGCCAGCAGCCCACAGGATCAGAACACTGAAGCTTTCTTT. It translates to CASSPQDQNTEAFF.